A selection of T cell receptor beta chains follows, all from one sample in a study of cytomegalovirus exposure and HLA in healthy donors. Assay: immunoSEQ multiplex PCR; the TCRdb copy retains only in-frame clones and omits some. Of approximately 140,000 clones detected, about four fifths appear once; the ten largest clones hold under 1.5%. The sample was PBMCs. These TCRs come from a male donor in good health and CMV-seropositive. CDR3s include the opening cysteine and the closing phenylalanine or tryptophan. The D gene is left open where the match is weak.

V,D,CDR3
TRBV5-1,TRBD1,CASSLLTRDSSPHNEQFF
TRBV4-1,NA,CASSQDLGRGLGETQYF
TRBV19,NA,CASSIKSNQPQHF
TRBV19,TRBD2,CASTLLAGGPREQFF
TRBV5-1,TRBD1,CASSRGTGEYNEQFF
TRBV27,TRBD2,CASSVTSGAPYEQYF
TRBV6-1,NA,CASIQGYYNEQFF
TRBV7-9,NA,CSSSPDLGAVEEAFF
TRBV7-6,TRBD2,CASSLNPTSGSSRNEQFF
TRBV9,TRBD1,CASSPRDRERAGELFF
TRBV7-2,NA,CASSRTATYEQYF
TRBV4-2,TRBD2,CASSQQGLAGGAFQETQYF
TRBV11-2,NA,CASSFGQNYEQYF
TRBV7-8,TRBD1,CASSLRTGSGRGYTF
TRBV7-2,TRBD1,CASSSWGQAQDTQYF
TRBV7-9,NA,CSSSRRRGLHTEAFF
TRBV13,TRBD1,CASSETGMGGSNQPQHF
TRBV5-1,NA,CASSLVPGAMYGYTF
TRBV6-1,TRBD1,CASKYPGTANEQFF
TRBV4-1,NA,CASSLKQGDGDEQYF
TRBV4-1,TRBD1,CASSQALRRGRNTEAFF
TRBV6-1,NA,CASSEFQGFGGGYTF
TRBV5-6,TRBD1,CASSSGQDHRPQHF
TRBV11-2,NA,CASSSLSYEQYF
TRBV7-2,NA,CASSPRETQYF
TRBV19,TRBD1,CASSPTGTGANEQFF
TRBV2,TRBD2,CASSAVLAGGDTQYF
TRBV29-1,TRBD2,CSVGGEGYEQYF
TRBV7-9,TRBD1,CASSLAIRGQGANQPQHF
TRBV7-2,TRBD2,CASSWGSGGFAEQFF
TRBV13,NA,CASSRQGSYGYTF
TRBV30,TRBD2,CAWSQRDYGEQYF
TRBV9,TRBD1,CASSVGGTGDLGYTF
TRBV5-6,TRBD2,CASSFYGLGEQFF